Shown below are 10 T cell receptor beta chains from a single sample sequenced in a study of glioma-infiltrating T cells after dendritic cell vaccination. Documented time point: after dendritic cell vaccination, including at tumor progression/relapse. Using immunoSEQ multiplex PCR, the repertoire was profiled, and TCRdb retains in-frame clones only, with some absent. The sample records about 46,000 clones, 70% to 90% being singletons. The sample here was blood, taken after dendritic cell vaccination. All receptors derive from a human donor with glioblastoma.

This rearrangement joins TRBV7-3 to TRBJ2-6; possible D gene TRBD2, 6 bases. The length of the CDR3 is 17 residues. V lost 7 bases to trimming and J lost 2 bases, with 18 bases between them. The germline CDR1 and CDR2 sequences are SGHTA and FQGTGA. CDR3 in amino acids: CASTQVAEVTGANVLTF. CDR3 nucleotide sequence: TGTGCCAGCACCCAGGTAGCGGAAGTCACTGGGGCCAACGTCCTGACTTTC.

This rearrangement joins TRBV27 to TRBJ1-6, with 7 bases that match TRBD1. Unmatched junction bases numbered 11, after V lost 5 bases and J lost 4 bases. CDR3 size: 17 residues. The germline CDR1 and CDR2 sequences are MNHEY and SMNVEV (reference sequence). CDR3 coding DNA: TGTGCCAGCAGTATAACGGGACAGAAGATTTATAATTCACCCCTCCACTTT. The encoded protein is CASSITGQKIYNSPLHF.

The gene calls are TRBV28 and TRBJ1-2; D might be TRBD1 (5 bases). CDR1 MDHEN and CDR2 SYDVKM come from the germline V gene. The germline V and J ends were trimmed by 5 bases and 4 bases, with 11 bases remaining between them. The CDR3 covers 13 residues. As DNA, the CDR3 is TGTGCCAGCAGTCCCAGACAGCTCTATGGCTACACCTTC. It yields the protein CASSPRQLYGYTF.

This clone was counted once. This chain joins TRBV11-3 and TRBJ2-1; 13 positions agree with TRBD2. Unmatched junction bases numbered 6, after V lost 5 bases and J lost 8 bases. This CDR3 region has 15 residues. Per the germline V gene, CDR1 is SGHNT and CDR2 is YENEEA. This chain's CDR3 is CASSNGLAGVHEQFF. The CDR3 coding sequence is TGTGCCAGCAGCAATGGACTAGCGGGAGTCCATGAGCAGTTCTTC.

The rearrangement joins TRBV7-9 to TRBJ1-2, with TRBD1 identical over 8 bases. Germline CDR1 and CDR2: SEHNR and FQNEAQ (reference sequence). V dropped 2 bases and J dropped 4; count of bases not matched to a gene: 9. The CDR3 loop spans 16 amino acids. CDR3 region: CASSLSTGEAAYGYTF. In DNA form, the CDR3 reads TGTGCCAGCAGCTTATCGACAGGGGAGGCGGCCTATGGCTACACCTTC.

The CDR3 loop is CASSIEIRSNQPQHF. The CDR3 region has the DNA TGTGCCAGTAGTATAGAAATCCGGAGCAATCAGCCCCAGCATTTT. The chain joins TRBV19 to TRBJ1-5; D is ambiguous. This CDR3 is 15 amino acids long. Deletions cut 0 bases from V and 1 base from J, with 7 bases between. CDR1 is LNHDA and CDR2 is SQIVND in the germline V gene (reference sequence). Together with reference TRBV19 and TRBJ1-5, the CDR3 gives the full variable domain: DGGITQSPKYLFRKEGQNVTLSCEQNLNHDAMYWYRQDPGQGLRLIYYSQIVNDFQKGDIAEGYSVSREKKESFPLTVTSAQKNPTAFYLCASSIEIRSNQPQHFGDGTRLSIL.

The chain couples TRBV7-3 to TRBJ1-1; D may be TRBD1 (5 bases). The CDR3 loop spans 14 amino acids. CDR1 and CDR2 from the germline V gene are SGHTA and FQGTGA. V was trimmed by 5 bases and J by 6 bases, leaving 16 bases between them. DNA for the CDR3: TGTGCCAGCAGCAGTGACAGACCGATGCCTGAAGCTTTCTTT. Protein sequence: CASSSDRPMPEAFF.

The chain has TRBV9 and TRBJ2-7; D may be TRBD2 (5 bases). This CDR3 region has 14 residues. Germline assignment: CDR1 SGDLS and CDR2 YYNGEE. Trimming took off 5 bases at V and 3 bases at J, with 15 bases between the two ends. CDR3 residues: CASSVTDSGYEQYF. CDR3 nucleotide sequence: TGTGCCAGCAGTGTGACGGACTCTGGCTACGAGCAGTACTTC. Full variable domain (remainder filled in from reference TRBV9 and TRBJ2-7): DSGVTQTPKHLITATGQRVTLRCSPRSGDLSVYWYQQSLDQGLQFLIQYYNGEERAKGNILERFSAQQFPDLHSELNLSSLELGDSALYFCASSVTDSGYEQYFGPGTRLTVT.

This clone was seen a few times. The chain has TRBV27 and TRBJ2-1, with D possibly being TRBD2 (5 bases). The CDR3 spans 14 residues. V was trimmed by 5 bases and J by 8 bases, leaving 16 bases between them. Germline values: CDR1 MNHEY, CDR2 SMNVEV (reference sequence). The CDR3 DNA follows: TGTGCCAGCAGTCCTGCGGGTTTTAGTGATGAGCAGTTCTTC. Protein: CASSPAGFSDEQFF.

CDR3 amino acids: CASSSGRAVTFF. The CDR3 coding sequence is TGTGCCAGCTCAAGCGGGAGGGCCGTCACGTTCTTC. The V and J genes are TRBV2 and TRBJ2-1, with 10 nucleotides matching TRBD2. CDR3 length: 12 residues. Germline V gene sequence: CDR1 SNHLY, CDR2 FYNNEI. V gave up 8 bases and J gave up 15 bases; unmatched junction bases: 10.